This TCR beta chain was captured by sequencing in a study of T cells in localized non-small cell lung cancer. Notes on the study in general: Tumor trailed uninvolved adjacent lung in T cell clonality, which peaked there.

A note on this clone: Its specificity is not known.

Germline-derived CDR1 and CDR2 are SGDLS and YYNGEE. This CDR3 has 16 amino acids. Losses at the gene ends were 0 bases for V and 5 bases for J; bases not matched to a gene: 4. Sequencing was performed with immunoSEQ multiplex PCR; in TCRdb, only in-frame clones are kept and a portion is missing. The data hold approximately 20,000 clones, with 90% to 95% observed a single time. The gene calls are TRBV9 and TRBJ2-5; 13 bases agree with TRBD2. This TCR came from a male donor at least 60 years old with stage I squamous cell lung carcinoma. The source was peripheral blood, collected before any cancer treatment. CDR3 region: CASSVGTSGSWETQYF. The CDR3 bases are TGTGCCAGCAGCGTAGGGACTAGCGGGAGCTGGGAGACCCAGTACTTC.